The 19 T cell receptor beta chains in this list originate from one sample, sequenced in a study of shared clonotypes between healthy human individuals. TCRdb's copy holds only in-frame clones and misses some; the assay was immunoSEQ multiplex PCR. The repertoire consists of 850,000 to 1,200,000 clones, with roughly 75% occurring once and the leading ten covering approximately 1.5%. The sequencing input was memory CD4+ T cells sorted from blood. As for subset: CD45RA-negative fraction. These TCRs come from a man younger than 30 in good health.

The V call is TRBV12-5, the J call TRBJ1-2, with 8 bases fitting TRBD1. V dropped 6 bases and J dropped 8; count of bases not matched to a gene: 11. The CDR3 extends over 14 amino acids. Germline V gene sequence: CDR1 LGHNT, CDR2 FRNRAP. CDR3 loop: CASGPSGTGLGYTF. CDR3 nucleotides: TGTGCTAGTGGCCCGTCCGGGACAGGTTTAGGCTACACCTTC.

The chain is built from TRBV28 and TRBJ2-3; D may be TRBD1 (6 bases). CDR1 is MDHEN, CDR2 SYDVKM, per germline. The CDR3 runs 15 residues. The V and J ends lost 4 bases and 1 base respectively, with 12 bases between them. This CDR3 reads CASSWGTSRTDTQYF. DNA of the CDR3: TGTGCCAGCAGTTGGGGGACATCTCGCACAGATACGCAGTATTTT.

The chain joins TRBV7-2 to TRBJ2-7; D possibly corresponds to TRBD2 (6 bases). V was cut by 5 bases and J by 6 bases, with 14 bases left in between. This CDR3 has 13 amino acids. Germline V gene lookup returns CDR1 SGHTA and CDR2 FQGNSA. CDR3 sequence (DNA): TGTGCCAGCAGCCCGCCCGGGAGTCTCGAGCAGTACTTC. This gives the protein CASSPPGSLEQYF.

The CDR3 region is CASSFRDSRYEQYF. CDR3 in DNA: TGCGCCAGCAGCTTCCGGGACAGCCGATACGAGCAGTACTTC. The chain recombines TRBV5-1 with TRBJ2-7, with 7 bases lining up with TRBD1. Germline loops: CDR1 SGHRS, CDR2 YFSETQ. J lost 4 bases, V lost 2 bases, and 6 bases had no gene match. The CDR3 runs 14 residues. The full variable domain, rest sourced from reference TRBV5-1 and TRBJ2-7, is KAGVTQTPRYLIKTRGQQVTLSCSPISGHRSVSWYQQTPGQGLQFLFEYFSETQRNKGNFPGRFSGRQFSNSRSEMNVSTLELGDSALYLCASSFRDSRYEQYFGPGTRLTVT.

The chain carries TRBV10-3 and TRBJ1-4; 9 bases match TRBD1. Trimming cost V 4 bases and J 5 bases; bases outside gene matches: 5. Germline assignment: CDR1 ENHRY and CDR2 SYGVKD. CDR3 size: 15 residues. The CDR3 sequence: CAISGSGTGNEKLFF. The CDR3 DNA sequence: TGTGCCATCAGTGGTTCAGGGACAGGGAATGAAAAACTGTTTTTT.

This clone was found a few times. The rearrangement joins TRBV19 to TRBJ1-2; D may be TRBD1 (6 bases). V was cut by 6 bases and J by 6 bases, with 14 bases left in between. The CDR3 has 13 residues. Germline CDR1 reads LNHDA; CDR2 reads SQIVND (reference sequence). CDR3 in amino acids: CASSPDRKNGYTF. For the CDR3, the DNA is TGTGCCAGTAGCCCGGACAGAAAAAATGGCTACACCTTC.

This CDR3 reads CASSGTSGSSSYEQYF. The CDR3 bases are TGTGCCAGCAGTGGAACTAGCGGGAGTAGTTCCTACGAGCAGTACTTC. The genes are TRBV25-1 and TRBJ2-7, with 11 positions matching TRBD2. The CDR3 is 16 amino acids. Germline lookup yields CDR1 MGHDK and CDR2 SYGVNS. Trimming at V came to 4 bases and at J to 1 base, leaving 6 bases not matched to a gene.

The chain recombines TRBV7-2 with TRBJ1-6; D not resolved. Germline CDR1 is SGHTA and CDR2 is FQGNSA. This CDR3 is 15 amino acids long. V dropped 0 bases and J dropped 9 bases, with 12 bases sitting between them. The CDR3 protein is CASSLALGVISPLHF. The CDR3 region has the DNA TGTGCCAGCAGCTTAGCGCTCGGGGTCATTTCACCCCTCCACTTT.

This clone was seen only a few times. V is TRBV7-8 and J is TRBJ1-6; D might be TRBD1 (5 bases). The CDR3 is 15 residues long. V was clipped by 0 bases and J by 6 bases, with 9 bases between them. Germline V gene data show CDR1 as SGHVS and CDR2 as FQNEAQ. CDR3 nucleotide sequence: TGTGCCAGCAGCTTAGCCGGGGGTGGTAATTCACCCCTCCACTTT. Translated, it gives CASSLAGGGNSPLHF.

V gene TRBV5-1 combines with J gene TRBJ2-1; 11 positions match TRBD2. V trimming: 5 bases; J trimming: 5 bases; junction bases outside the gene matches: 9. The CDR3 contains 16 residues. From germline, CDR1 is SGHRS and CDR2 YFSETQ. The CDR3 loop is CASRLTLAGGHNEQFF. The CDR3 coding sequence is TGCGCCAGCAGATTGACCCTAGCGGGGGGCCACAATGAGCAGTTCTTC.

The J gene is TRBJ2-3, the V gene TRBV4-1; the D gene could be TRBD1 or TRBD2 (7 bases each). This CDR3 spans 15 amino acids. Germline values: CDR1 MGHRA, CDR2 YSYEKL. V was clipped by 0 bases and J by 3 bases, with 10 bases between them. DNA of the CDR3: TGCGCCAGCAGCCAAGATCAGGGGGGGACAGATACGCAGTATTTT. Its protein product is CASSQDQGGTDTQYF.

At least ten counts were recorded for this clone. The chain has TRBV4-1 and TRBJ2-3; perhaps D is TRBD1 or TRBD2 (6 bases each). CDR3 length: 16 amino acids. The germline V and J ends were trimmed by 1 base and 5 bases, with 16 bases remaining between them. The V gene's germline CDR1 is MGHRA and CDR2 YSYEKL. CDR3 sequence: CASSQGVTGAGDTQYF. DNA of the CDR3: TGCGCCAGCAGCCAAGGAGTGACGGGGGCGGGAGATACGCAGTATTTT.

V gene TRBV29-1 combines with J gene TRBJ1-2; D unresolved. The CDR3 runs to 15 residues. V lost 2 bases to trimming and J lost 5 bases, with 18 bases between them. The germline CDR1 and CDR2 sequences are SQVTM and ANQGSEA. CDR3 in amino acids: CSVESDATTLYGYTF. CDR3 sequence (DNA): TGCAGCGTTGAATCGGACGCCACGACGTTATATGGCTACACCTTC.

In the case of this clone: An end of the junction differs from the germline gene, which may be a read error. The J gene is TRBJ2-7, the V gene TRBV7-9, with D perhaps TRBD1 (5 bases). Per the germline V gene, CDR1 is SEHNR and CDR2 is FQNEAQ (reference sequence). The CDR3 length is 11 residues. The CDR3 sequence is CASSLIPTAVF. The CDR3 DNA is TGTGCCAGCAGCTTAATCCCGACAGCCGTATTC.

This chain links TRBV6-1 with TRBJ1-5; D is uncertain. This CDR3 spans 18 amino acids. The V gene's germline CDR1 is MNHNS and CDR2 SASEGT. The germline V and J ends were trimmed by 0 bases and 0 bases, with 15 bases remaining between them. CDR3 bases: TGTGCCAGCAGTGAAGCCCAAAGACGGACTTATAGCAATCAGCCCCAGCATTTT. This translates into CASSEAQRRTYSNQPQHF.

This clone was seen a single time. The genes are TRBV6-1 and TRBJ2-5; no clear D gene. The CDR3 runs 15 residues. Germline V gene data show CDR1 as MNHNS and CDR2 as SASEGT. V shed 4 bases and J shed 1 base, with 13 bases lying between them. CDR3 amino acids: CASSVQLRIQETQYF. CDR3 DNA: TGTGCCAGCAGTGTGCAGCTCAGAATCCAAGAGACCCAGTACTTC.

This clone has at least ten counts. The same CDR3 is also encoded by other DNA sequences in this sample. The rearrangement joins TRBV6-5 to TRBJ1-2; TRBD1 aligns across 7 bases. CDR3 length equals 12 residues. Trimming at V came to 6 bases and at J to 8 bases, leaving 6 bases not matched to a gene. Germline V gene data show CDR1 as MNHEY and CDR2 as SVGAGI. The CDR3 loop is CASSNRGRGYTF. CDR3 sequence (DNA): TGTGCCAGCAGCAACAGGGGACGCGGCTACACCTTC.

This clone was picked up a small number of times. The DNA of the CDR3 is TGTGCCAGCAGCTTAGGTCCAGCGGGGGTTAGCACAGATACGCAGTATTTT. It codes for CASSLGPAGVSTDTQYF. V is TRBV7-6 and J is TRBJ2-3; 8 nucleotides match TRBD2. Germline values: CDR1 SGHVS, CDR2 FNYEAQ. CDR3 length: 17 residues. V gave up 1 base and J gave up 0 bases; unmatched junction bases: 6.

In regard to this clone: The same CDR3 also results from other DNA sequences found in this sample. The chain couples TRBV25-1 to TRBJ2-5, with 8 positions matching TRBD2. J lost 5 bases, V lost 7 bases, and 3 bases had no gene match. The CDR3 spans 12 residues. Germline CDR1 MGHDK, CDR2 SYGVNS. For the CDR3, the DNA is TGTGCCAGCACCCGGGGGGGGGAGACCCAGTACTTC. Protein product: CASTRGGETQYF.